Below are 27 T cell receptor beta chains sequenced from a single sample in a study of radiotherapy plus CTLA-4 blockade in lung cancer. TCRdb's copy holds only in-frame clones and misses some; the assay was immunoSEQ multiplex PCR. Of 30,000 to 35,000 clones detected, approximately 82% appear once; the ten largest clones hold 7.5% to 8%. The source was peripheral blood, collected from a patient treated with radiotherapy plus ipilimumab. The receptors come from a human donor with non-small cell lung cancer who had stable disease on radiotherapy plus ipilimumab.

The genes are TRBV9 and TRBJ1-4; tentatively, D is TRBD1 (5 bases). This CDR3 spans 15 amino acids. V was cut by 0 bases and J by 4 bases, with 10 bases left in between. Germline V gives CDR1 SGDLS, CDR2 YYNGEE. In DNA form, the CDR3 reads TGTGCCAGCAGCGTAGGTGGGACGAATAATGAAAAACTGTTTTTT. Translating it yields CASSVGGTNNEKLFF.

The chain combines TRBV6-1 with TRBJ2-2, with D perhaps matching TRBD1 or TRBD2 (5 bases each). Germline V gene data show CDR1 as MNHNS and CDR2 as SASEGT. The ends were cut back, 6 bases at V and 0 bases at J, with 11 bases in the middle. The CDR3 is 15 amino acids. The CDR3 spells CASSAGTANTGELFF. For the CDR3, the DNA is TGTGCCAGCAGCGCCGGGACGGCGAACACCGGGGAGCTGTTTTTT.

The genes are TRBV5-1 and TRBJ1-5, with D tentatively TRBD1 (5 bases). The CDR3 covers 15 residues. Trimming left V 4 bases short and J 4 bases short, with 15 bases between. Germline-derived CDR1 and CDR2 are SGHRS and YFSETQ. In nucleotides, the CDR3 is TGCGCCAGCAGCCCCGAGGGGCCTTTTAATCAGCCCCAGCATTTT. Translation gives CASSPEGPFNQPQHF.

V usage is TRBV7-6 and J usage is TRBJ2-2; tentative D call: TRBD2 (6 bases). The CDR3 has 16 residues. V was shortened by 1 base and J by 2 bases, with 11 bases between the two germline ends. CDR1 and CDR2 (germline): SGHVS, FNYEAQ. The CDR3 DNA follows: TGTGCCAGCAGCTTAGGGGACTTGGGAAACACCGGGGAGCTGTTTTTT. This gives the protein CASSLGDLGNTGELFF. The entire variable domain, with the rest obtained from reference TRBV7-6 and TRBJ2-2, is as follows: GAGVSQSPRYKVTKRGQDVALRCDPISGHVSLYWYRQALGQGPEFLTYFNYEAQQDKSGLPNDRFSAERPEGSISTLTIQRTEQRDSAMYRCASSLGDLGNTGELFFGEGSRLTVL.

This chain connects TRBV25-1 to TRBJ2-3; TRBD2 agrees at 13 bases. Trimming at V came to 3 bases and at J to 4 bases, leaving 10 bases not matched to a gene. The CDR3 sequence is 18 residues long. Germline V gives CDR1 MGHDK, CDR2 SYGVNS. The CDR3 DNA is TGTGCCAGCAGTGACCCCGCACGACTAGCGGGGGGATCAGATACGCAGTATTTT. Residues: CASSDPARLAGGSDTQYF.

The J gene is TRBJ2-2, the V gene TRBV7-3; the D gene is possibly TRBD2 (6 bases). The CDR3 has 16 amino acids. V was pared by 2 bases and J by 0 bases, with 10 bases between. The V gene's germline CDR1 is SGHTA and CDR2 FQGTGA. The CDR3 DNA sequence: TGTGCCAGCAGCTTAGGGCGGGGCCCGAACACCGGGGAGCTGTTTTTT. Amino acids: CASSLGRGPNTGELFF.

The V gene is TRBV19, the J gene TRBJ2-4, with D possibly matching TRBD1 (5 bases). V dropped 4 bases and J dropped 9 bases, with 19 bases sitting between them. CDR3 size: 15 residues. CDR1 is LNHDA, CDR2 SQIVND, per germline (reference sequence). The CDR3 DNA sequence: TGTGCCAGTAGTACCCAAAACCCCCAGGGTGGCATTCAGTACTTC. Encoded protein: CASSTQNPQGGIQYF. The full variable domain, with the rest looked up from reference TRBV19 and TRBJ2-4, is DGGITQSPKYLFRKEGQNVTLSCEQNLNHDAMYWYRQDPGQGLRLIYYSQIVNDFQKGDIAEGYSVSREKKESFPLTVTSAQKNPTAFYLCASSTQNPQGGIQYFGAGTRLSVL.

CDR3 sequence: CASRGGNQPQHF. The CDR3 nucleotides are TGTGCCAGCAGGGGGGGGAATCAGCCCCAGCATTTT. The chain employs TRBV2 and TRBJ1-5; D possibly corresponds to TRBD1 (5 bases). The CDR3 contains 12 residues. The V end was cut by 6 bases, the J end by 4 bases, with 7 bases between. CDR1 is SNHLY, CDR2 FYNNEI, per germline.

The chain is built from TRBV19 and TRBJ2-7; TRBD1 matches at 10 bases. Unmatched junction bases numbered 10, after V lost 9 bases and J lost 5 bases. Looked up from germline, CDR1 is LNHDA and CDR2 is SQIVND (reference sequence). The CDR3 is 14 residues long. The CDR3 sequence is CASHPGTGAHEQYF. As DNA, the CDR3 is TGTGCCAGCCACCCAGGGACAGGGGCCCACGAGCAGTACTTC.

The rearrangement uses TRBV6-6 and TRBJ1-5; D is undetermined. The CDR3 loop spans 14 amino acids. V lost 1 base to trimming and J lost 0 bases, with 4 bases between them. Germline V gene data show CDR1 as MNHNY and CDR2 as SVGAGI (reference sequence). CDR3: CASSYWGSNQPQHF. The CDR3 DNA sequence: TGTGCCAGCAGTTACTGGGGTAGCAATCAGCCCCAGCATTTT.

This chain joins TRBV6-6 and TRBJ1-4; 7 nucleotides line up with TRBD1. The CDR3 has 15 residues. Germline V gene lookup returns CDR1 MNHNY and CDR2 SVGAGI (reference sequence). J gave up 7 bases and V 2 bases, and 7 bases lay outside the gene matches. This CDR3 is CASSYGRGLREKLFF. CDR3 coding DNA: TGTGCCAGCAGTTACGGTAGGGGGCTACGTGAAAAACTGTTTTTT.

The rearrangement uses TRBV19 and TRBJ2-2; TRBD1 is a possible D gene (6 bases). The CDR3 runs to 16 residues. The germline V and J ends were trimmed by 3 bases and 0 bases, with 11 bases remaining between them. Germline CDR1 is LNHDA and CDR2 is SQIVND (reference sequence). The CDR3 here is CASSISGAPNTGELFF. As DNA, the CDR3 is TGTGCCAGTAGTATCTCAGGGGCTCCGAACACCGGGGAGCTGTTTTTT.

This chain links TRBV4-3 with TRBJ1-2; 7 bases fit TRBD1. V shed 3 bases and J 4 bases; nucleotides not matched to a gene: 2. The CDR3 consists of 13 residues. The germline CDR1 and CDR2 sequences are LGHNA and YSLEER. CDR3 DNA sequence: TGCGCCAGCAGCCAGACAGGGTCCTATGGCTACACCTTC. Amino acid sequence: CASSQTGSYGYTF.

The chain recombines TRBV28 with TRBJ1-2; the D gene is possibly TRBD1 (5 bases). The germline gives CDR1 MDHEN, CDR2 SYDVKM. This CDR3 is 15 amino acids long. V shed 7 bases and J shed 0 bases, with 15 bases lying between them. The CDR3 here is CASTLGQPTNYGYTF. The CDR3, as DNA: TGTGCCAGCACCTTGGGGCAGCCAACTAACTATGGCTACACCTTC.

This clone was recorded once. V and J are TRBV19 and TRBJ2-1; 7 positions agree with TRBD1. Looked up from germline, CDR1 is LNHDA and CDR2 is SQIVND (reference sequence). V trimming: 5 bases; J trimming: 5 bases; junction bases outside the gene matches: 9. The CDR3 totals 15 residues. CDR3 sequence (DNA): TGTGCCAGTAGTCCCCGGGACAGCCAGGACAATGAGCAGTTCTTC. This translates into CASSPRDSQDNEQFF. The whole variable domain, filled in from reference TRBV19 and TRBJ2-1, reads DGGITQSPKYLFRKEGQNVTLSCEQNLNHDAMYWYRQDPGQGLRLIYYSQIVNDFQKGDIAEGYSVSREKKESFPLTVTSAQKNPTAFYLCASSPRDSQDNEQFFGPGTRLTVL.

CDR3 region: CASSGTGGRSYNEQFF. CDR3 bases: TGTGCCAGCAGCGGTACAGGGGGCAGGTCCTACAATGAGCAGTTCTTC. This chain joins TRBV6-4 and TRBJ2-1; 9 bases agree with TRBD1. Losses at the gene ends were 6 bases for V and 1 base for J; bases not matched to a gene: 7. Germline lookup yields CDR1 MRHNA and CDR2 SNTAGT. The CDR3 runs 16 residues.

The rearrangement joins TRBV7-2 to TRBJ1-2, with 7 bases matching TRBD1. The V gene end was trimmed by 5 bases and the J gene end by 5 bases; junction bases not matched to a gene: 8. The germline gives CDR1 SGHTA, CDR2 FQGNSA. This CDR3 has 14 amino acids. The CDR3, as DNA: TGTGCCAGCAGCCCGACAGGGAATAATTATGGCTACACCTTC. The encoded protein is CASSPTGNNYGYTF.

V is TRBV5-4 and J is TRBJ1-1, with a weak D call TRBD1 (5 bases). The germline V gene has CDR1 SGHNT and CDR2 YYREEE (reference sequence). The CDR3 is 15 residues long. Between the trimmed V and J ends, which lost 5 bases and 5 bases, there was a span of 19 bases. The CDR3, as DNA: TGTGCCAGCAGGGCCCCGGGACCAGGAGAAACTGAAGCTTTCTTT. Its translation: CASRAPGPGETEAFF.

CDR3 nucleotides: TGTGCCAGCTCAGGACAGGACGGTTCCTACGAGCAGTACTTC. It yields the protein CASSGQDGSYEQYF. V is TRBV18 and J is TRBJ2-7; 7 bases fit TRBD1. Germline loops: CDR1 KGHSH, CDR2 LQKENI. This CDR3 region has 14 residues. V shed 5 bases, J shed 1 base, and the junction held 5 bases outside the gene matches.

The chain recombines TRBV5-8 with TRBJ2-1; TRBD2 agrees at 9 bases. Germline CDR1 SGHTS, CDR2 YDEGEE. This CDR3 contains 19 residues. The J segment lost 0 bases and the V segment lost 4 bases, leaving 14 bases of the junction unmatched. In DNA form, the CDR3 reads TGTGCCAGCAGCCGTAGCGGGGGCCGGCGTACTAGCTCCTACAATGAGCAGTTCTTC. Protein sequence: CASSRSGGRRTSSYNEQFF.

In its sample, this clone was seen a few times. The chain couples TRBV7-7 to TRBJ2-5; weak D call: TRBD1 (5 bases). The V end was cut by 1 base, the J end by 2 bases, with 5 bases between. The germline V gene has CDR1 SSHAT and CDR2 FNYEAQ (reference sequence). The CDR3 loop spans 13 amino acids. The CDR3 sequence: CASSLDRQETQYF. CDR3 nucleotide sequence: TGTGCCAGCAGCTTAGACAGGCAAGAGACCCAGTACTTC.

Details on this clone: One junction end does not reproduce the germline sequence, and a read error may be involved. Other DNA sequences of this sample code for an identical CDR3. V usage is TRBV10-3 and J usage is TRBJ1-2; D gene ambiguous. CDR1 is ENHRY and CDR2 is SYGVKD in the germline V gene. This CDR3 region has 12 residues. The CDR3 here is CAIEDLNYGYTF. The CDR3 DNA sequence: TGCGCCATCGAGGACTTGAACTATGGCTACACCTTC.

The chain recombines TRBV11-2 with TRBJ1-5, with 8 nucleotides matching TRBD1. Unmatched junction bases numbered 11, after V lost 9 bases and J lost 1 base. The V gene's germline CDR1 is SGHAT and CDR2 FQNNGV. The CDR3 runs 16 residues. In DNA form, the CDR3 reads TGTGCCAGTAGACTTACAGGGGGGAGAAGCAATCAGCCCCAGCATTTT. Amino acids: CASRLTGGRSNQPQHF.

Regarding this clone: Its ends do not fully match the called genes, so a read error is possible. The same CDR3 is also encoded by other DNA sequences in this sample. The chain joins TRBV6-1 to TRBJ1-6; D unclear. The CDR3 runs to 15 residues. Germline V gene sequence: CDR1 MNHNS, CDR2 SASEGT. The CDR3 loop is CASKTGGSYNSPLHF. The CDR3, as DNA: TGTGCCAGCAAAACGGGTGGCTCCTATAATTCACCCCTCCATTTT.

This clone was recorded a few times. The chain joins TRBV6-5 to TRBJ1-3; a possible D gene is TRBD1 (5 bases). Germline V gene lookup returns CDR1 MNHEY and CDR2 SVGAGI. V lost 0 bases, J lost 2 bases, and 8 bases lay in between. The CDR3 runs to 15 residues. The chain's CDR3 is CASSYSRETGNTIYF. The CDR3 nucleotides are TGTGCCAGCAGTTACTCCAGGGAGACTGGAAACACCATATATTTT.

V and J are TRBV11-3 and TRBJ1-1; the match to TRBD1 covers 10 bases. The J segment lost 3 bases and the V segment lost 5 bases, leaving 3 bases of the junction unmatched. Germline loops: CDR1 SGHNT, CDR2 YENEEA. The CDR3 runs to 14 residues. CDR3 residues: CASSGTGEDTEAFF. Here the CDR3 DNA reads TGTGCCAGCAGCGGGACAGGGGAAGACACTGAAGCTTTCTTT. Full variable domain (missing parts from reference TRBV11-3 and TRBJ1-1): EAGVVQSPRYKIIEKKQPVAFWCNPISGHNTLYWYLQNLGQGPELLIRYENEEAVDDSQLPKDRFSAERLKGVDSTLKIQPAELGDSAVYLCASSGTGEDTEAFFGQGTRLTVV.

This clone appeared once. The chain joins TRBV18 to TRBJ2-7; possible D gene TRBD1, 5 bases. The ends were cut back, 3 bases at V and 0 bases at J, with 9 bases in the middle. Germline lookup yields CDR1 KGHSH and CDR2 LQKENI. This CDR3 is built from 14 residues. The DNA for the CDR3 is TGTGCCAGCTCACCTCAAGGGGTCTCCTACGAGCAGTACTTC. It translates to CASSPQGVSYEQYF.